Below, 14 T cell receptor beta chains from the same sample are listed, as sequenced in a study of blood T cell repertoires in COVID-19. Data came from immunoSEQ multiplex PCR; TCRdb stores just in-frame clones and leaves some out. Among approximately 100,000 clones, around 80% were seen once, and the ten largest hold 11% to 15%. Material for sequencing was peripheral blood. All receptors come from a woman aged 55-69 years with acute or convalescent COVID-19.

There are a few counts of this clone. This chain connects TRBV7-9 to TRBJ2-2; TRBD2 matches at 9 bases. Germline CDR1 is SEHNR and CDR2 is FQNEAQ (reference sequence). The CDR3 covers 14 residues. Trimming cost V 3 bases and J 6 bases; bases outside gene matches: 2. This chain's CDR3 is CASSLGLASGELFF. CDR3 DNA: TGTGCCAGCAGCTTGGGACTAGCTTCCGGGGAGCTGTTTTTT.

The V and J genes are TRBV6-4 and TRBJ2-1, with TRBD1 as a possible D gene (6 bases). This CDR3 has 14 residues. V was trimmed by 6 bases and J by 3 bases, leaving 12 bases between them. Per the germline V gene, CDR1 is MRHNA and CDR2 is SNTAGT. The DNA of the CDR3 is TGTGCCAGCAGCCAGGGGCAGGGCTACAATGAGCAGTTCTTC. This translates into CASSQGQGYNEQFF.

This chain connects TRBV5-1 to TRBJ1-1; 7 bases are shared with TRBD1. J lost 1 base, V lost 4 bases, and 4 bases had no gene match. CDR3 size: 14 residues. Germline loops: CDR1 SGHRS, CDR2 YFSETQ. CDR3 DNA sequence: TGCGCCAGCAGCGCAGGGGGAGGGAACACTGAAGCTTTCTTT. It specifies CASSAGGGNTEAFF.

The rearrangement links TRBV5-1 to TRBJ2-1; 12 bases are shared with TRBD1. J gave up 8 bases and V 3 bases, and 12 bases lay outside the gene matches. The CDR3 consists of 17 residues. The germline V gene encodes CDR1 SGHRS and CDR2 YFSETQ. The DNA of the CDR3 is TGCGCCAGCAGCTCTTTACCGGGACAGGGGGCTCAGGATGAGCAGTTCTTC. It encodes CASSSLPGQGAQDEQFF.

The chain uses TRBV5-1 and TRBJ2-7; a possible D gene is TRBD1 (5 bases). V lost 0 bases to trimming and J lost 2 bases, with 9 bases between them. Per the germline V gene, CDR1 is SGHRS and CDR2 is YFSETQ. There are 14 residues in the CDR3. Here the CDR3 DNA reads TGCGCCAGCAGCTTGGGACAGCCTACCTACGAGCAGTACTTC. This gives the protein CASSLGQPTYEQYF. Full variable domain (remainder filled in from reference TRBV5-1 and TRBJ2-7): KAGVTQTPRYLIKTRGQQVTLSCSPISGHRSVSWYQQTPGQGLQFLFEYFSETQRNKGNFPGRFSGRQFSNSRSEMNVSTLELGDSALYLCASSLGQPTYEQYFGPGTRLTVT.

The chain employs TRBV5-1 and TRBJ2-5; D possibly corresponds to TRBD2 (5 bases). The CDR3 length is 15 residues. V lost 4 bases to trimming and J lost 4 bases, with 17 bases between them. The V gene's germline CDR1 is SGHRS and CDR2 YFSETQ. The CDR3 is CASSQTSYRGETQYF. The CDR3 DNA reads as TGCGCCAGCAGCCAAACTAGTTACCGGGGAGAGACCCAGTACTTC. The full variable domain, its missing parts supplied by reference TRBV5-1 and TRBJ2-5, is KAGVTQTPRYLIKTRGQQVTLSCSPISGHRSVSWYQQTPGQGLQFLFEYFSETQRNKGNFPGRFSGRQFSNSRSEMNVSTLELGDSALYLCASSQTSYRGETQYFGPGTRLLVL.

This clone was detected only once. The rearrangement joins TRBV18 to TRBJ2-2; tentative D call: TRBD2 (7 bases). The ends were cut back, 6 bases at V and 4 bases at J, with 18 bases in the middle. The germline V gene has CDR1 KGHSH and CDR2 LQKENI. The CDR3 is made up of 16 amino acids. CDR3 nucleotides: TGTGCCAGCTCCCCAAACGCGGGGGCGAGCACCGGGGAGCTGTTTTTT. Its translation is CASSPNAGASTGELFF.

The chain combines TRBV25-1 with TRBJ1-4, with D tentatively TRBD1 (6 bases). Trimming removed 5 bases from V and 2 bases from J, with 12 bases in between. This CDR3 contains 15 residues. Germline CDR1 is MGHDK and CDR2 is SYGVNS. For the CDR3, the DNA is TGTGCCAGCAGTTTGCGCACAGGGACTAATGAAAAACTGTTTTTT. Protein product: CASSLRTGTNEKLFF.

This clone was detected many times. The gene calls are TRBV19 and TRBJ2-1; 11 nucleotides agree with TRBD2. Trimming took 6 bases from V and 4 from J; bases not matched to a gene: 5. The CDR3 consists of 15 residues. In germline, CDR1 is LNHDA, CDR2 SQIVND (reference sequence). CDR3: CASRKTSGAYNEQFF. As DNA, the CDR3 is TGTGCCAGTAGGAAGACTAGCGGGGCGTACAATGAGCAGTTCTTC.

The DNA for the CDR3 is TGTGCCAGCAGTTACTCGACAGCCAGGTATGGCTACACCTTC. Protein: CASSYSTARYGYTF. The chain has TRBV6-2 or TRBV6-3 and TRBJ1-2, with a weak D call TRBD1 (5 bases). This CDR3 spans 14 amino acids. V was trimmed by 0 bases and J by 5 bases, leaving 10 bases between them. Germline CDR1 is MNHEY and CDR2 is SVGEGT.

The V and J genes are TRBV6-1 and TRBJ2-7, with D unresolved. Trimming stripped 1 base from V and 6 bases from J, with 4 bases between. Germline V CDR1 and CDR2: MNHNS, SASEGT. CDR3 length: 11 amino acids. Written as DNA, the CDR3 is TGTGCCAGCAGTGAAGTGAGCGAGCAGTACTTC. Translating gives CASSEVSEQYF.

This sequence joins TRBV3-1 (or the pseudogene TRBV3-2) and TRBJ1-2; a possible D gene is TRBD1 (5 bases). Trimming shortened V by 2 bases and J by 8 bases, and 15 bases separated the two germline ends. The CDR3 loop spans 14 amino acids. Germline loops: CDR1 LGHDT, CDR2 YNNKEL (reference sequence). This chain's CDR3 is CASSQRVGGQGYTF. CDR3 coding DNA: TGTGCCAGCAGCCAACGGGTCGGGGGTCAGGGCTACACCTTC.

In this sample, this clone turned up once. The chain is built from TRBV11-3 and TRBJ2-1; TRBD2 matches 9 bases. Trimming removed 1 base from V and 8 bases from J; junction bases left unmatched: 6. Germline loops: CDR1 SGHNT, CDR2 YENEEA. The CDR3 is 15 residues long. The CDR3 region has the DNA TGTGCCAGCAGCTTAGTTGGCGGGAGGGGCGATGAGCAGTTCTTC. It encodes CASSLVGGRGDEQFF. Full variable domain (missing parts from reference TRBV11-3 and TRBJ2-1): EAGVVQSPRYKIIEKKQPVAFWCNPISGHNTLYWYLQNLGQGPELLIRYENEEAVDDSQLPKDRFSAERLKGVDSTLKIQPAELGDSAVYLCASSLVGGRGDEQFFGPGTRLTVL.

V usage is TRBV9 and J usage is TRBJ2-3; 7 nucleotides match TRBD1. Germline CDR1 reads SGDLS; CDR2 reads YYNGEE. Losses at the gene ends were 4 bases for V and 0 bases for J; bases not matched to a gene: 8. CDR3 size: 16 residues. In nucleotides, the CDR3 is TGTGCCAGCAGCCCACCGGGACAGTTAAGCACAGATACGCAGTATTTT. This encodes CASSPPGQLSTDTQYF.